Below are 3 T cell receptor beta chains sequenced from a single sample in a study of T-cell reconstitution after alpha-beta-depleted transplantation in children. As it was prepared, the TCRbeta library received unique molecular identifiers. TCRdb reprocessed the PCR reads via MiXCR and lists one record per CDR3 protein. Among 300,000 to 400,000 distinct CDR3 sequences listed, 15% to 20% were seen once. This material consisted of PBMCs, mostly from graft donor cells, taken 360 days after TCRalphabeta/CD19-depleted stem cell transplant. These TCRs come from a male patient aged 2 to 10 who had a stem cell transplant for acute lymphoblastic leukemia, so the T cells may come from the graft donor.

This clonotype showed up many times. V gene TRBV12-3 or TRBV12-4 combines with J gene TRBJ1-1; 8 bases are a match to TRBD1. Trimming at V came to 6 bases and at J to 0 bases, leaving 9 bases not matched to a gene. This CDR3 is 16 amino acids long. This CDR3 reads CASRKQGDPLNTEAFF. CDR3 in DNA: TGTGCCAGCAGAAAACAGGGGGACCCCTTGAACACTGAAGCTTTCTTT.

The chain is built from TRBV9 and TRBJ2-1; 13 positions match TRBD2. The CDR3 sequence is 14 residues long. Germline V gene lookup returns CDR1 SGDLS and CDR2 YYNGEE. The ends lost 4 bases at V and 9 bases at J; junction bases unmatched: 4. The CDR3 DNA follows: TGTGCCAGCAGCACTAGCGGGAGGGGAGTTGAGCAGTTCTTC. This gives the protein CASSTSGRGVEQFF.

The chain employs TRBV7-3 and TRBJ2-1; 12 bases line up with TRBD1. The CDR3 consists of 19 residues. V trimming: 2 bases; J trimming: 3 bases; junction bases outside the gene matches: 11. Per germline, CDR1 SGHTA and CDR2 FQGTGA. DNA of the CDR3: TGTGCCAGCAGCTTACGGGACAGGGGGCGTTTCGGACACTACAATGAGCAGTTCTTC. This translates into CASSLRDRGRFGHYNEQFF.